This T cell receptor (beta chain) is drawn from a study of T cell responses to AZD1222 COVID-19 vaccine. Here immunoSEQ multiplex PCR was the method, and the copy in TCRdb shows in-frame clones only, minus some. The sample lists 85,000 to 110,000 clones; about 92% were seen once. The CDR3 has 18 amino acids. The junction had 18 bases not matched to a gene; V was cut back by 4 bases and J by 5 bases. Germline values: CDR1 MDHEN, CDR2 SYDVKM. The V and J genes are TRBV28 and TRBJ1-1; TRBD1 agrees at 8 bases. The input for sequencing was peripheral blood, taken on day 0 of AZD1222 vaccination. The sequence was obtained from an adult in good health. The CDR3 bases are TGTGCCAGCAGTTCCCCCGCGGACAGGGAGGAGGGGGGGACTGAAGCTTTCTTT. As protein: CASSSPADREEGGTEAFF.